This T cell receptor beta chain was profiled in a study of T cells after yellow fever vaccination. Study summary: Those fractions that held only low numbers of cells were prepared using the SMART-Seq v4 Ultra Low Input RNA kit.

Regarding this clonotype: Its antigen is unknown.

TCRdb independently ran MiXCR on the 5' RACE reads; one entry per CDR3 protein. The sample contains some 260,000 distinct CDR3 sequences, 5.2% of which appear only once. The study's findings and limits: Clonotype sharing between CD4 and CD8 compartments was small. Though it reached lower strength, the secondary response hit its peak faster, day 5 versus 15. Clones that expanded after primary vaccination mostly reappeared after the booster (96% CD4, 75% to 90% CD8).

CDR1 and CDR2 from the germline V gene are SGHTA and FQGNSA. The CDR3 has 16 residues. V lost 1 base and J lost 3, with 10 bases in between. The clonotype originates from a man aged 18 to 30 who received the YFV17D yellow fever vaccine. The sequencing here drew on CD4+ T cells sorted from PBMCs, taken on the day of the yellow fever booster vaccination. V usage is TRBV7-2 and J usage is TRBJ1-6; tentative D call: TRBD1 (5 bases). The CDR3 DNA reads as TGTGCCAGCAGCTTAGAAGGGGCTGACTATAATTCACCCCTCCACTTT. As protein: CASSLEGADYNSPLHF.